Below, 27 T cell receptor beta chains from the same sample are listed, as sequenced in a study of T-cell reconstitution after alpha-beta-depleted transplantation in children. Unique molecular identifiers featured in how the TCRbeta library was prepared. TCRdb re-analysed the PCR reads in MiXCR, keeping a single row per CDR3 protein. Of about 440,000 distinct CDR3 sequences in the sample, 43% were seen once. The specimen comprised PBMCs, sampled before TCRalphabeta/CD19-depleted stem cell transplant. These receptors all stem from a girl aged 2 to 10 with aplastic anemia, due to receive a stem cell transplant.

The genes are TRBV25-1 and TRBJ2-5, with TRBD2 identical over 7 bases. With 10 bases clipped from V and 6 bases from J, the junction kept 14 bases outside the gene matches. The CDR3 length is 14 residues. Germline CDR1 and CDR2: MGHDK and SYGVNS. The DNA of the CDR3 is TGTGCCATCCCGGAGATGAGGGGAGGGAAGACCCAGTACTTC. As protein: CAIPEMRGGKTQYF.

This clonotype has more than one count but fewer than ten. The V and J genes are TRBV12-3 or TRBV12-4 and TRBJ1-3; D not resolved. CDR3 length: 16 amino acids. V was shortened by 6 bases and J by 4 bases, with 19 bases between the two germline ends. CDR3 DNA sequence: TGTGCCAGCAGCTCTCTTCGGGAGGGTAGAGGAAACACCATATATTTT. Protein: CASSSLREGRGNTIYF.

In this sample, this clonotype turned up a few times. This chain joins TRBV20-1 and TRBJ2-1; TRBD2 agrees at 13 bases. With V trimmed by 4 bases and J by 0 bases, 9 bases remained unmatched. CDR1 and CDR2 (germline): DFQATT, SNEGSKA (reference sequence). This CDR3 has 18 amino acids. CDR3 protein: CSAKILAGGLSSYNEQFF. In nucleotides, the CDR3 is TGCAGTGCTAAAATACTAGCGGGAGGGCTTAGCTCCTACAATGAGCAGTTCTTC.

This chain joins TRBV20-1 and TRBJ2-3; 11 bases fit TRBD2. The CDR3 consists of 13 residues. Germline CDR1 and CDR2: DFQATT and SNEGSKA (reference sequence). J gave up 6 bases and V 5 bases, and 4 bases lay outside the gene matches. CDR3 loop: CSAPTSGTDTQYF. CDR3 nucleotide sequence: TGCAGTGCTCCGACTAGCGGGACGGATACGCAGTATTTT.

This clonotype has a handful of counts. This chain joins TRBV20-1 and TRBJ1-5, with D perhaps TRBD1 (6 bases). The V and J ends lost 6 bases and 7 bases respectively, with 16 bases between them. The length of the CDR3 is 13 residues. Germline CDR1 reads DFQATT; CDR2 reads SNEGSKA (reference sequence). CDR3 loop: CSAPMWGRQPQHF. CDR3 nucleotides: TGCAGTGCGCCGATGTGGGGGCGGCAGCCCCAGCATTTT.

This clonotype was recorded a few times. The genes are TRBV5-5 and TRBJ2-6, with D unclear. Germline V gene sequence: CDR1 SGHKS, CDR2 YYEKEE (reference sequence). The CDR3 has 14 residues. V lost 9 bases and J 4 bases, leaving 14 bases between the germline ends. The CDR3 DNA is TGTGCCACTGAATACGGTTCCGGGGCCAACGTCCTGACTTTC. This translates into CATEYGSGANVLTF.

The rearrangement uses TRBV20-1 and TRBJ1-3, with 7 bases aligning to TRBD1. Germline trimming cut 1 base from V and 4 bases from J; bases unmatched to any gene: 13. CDR1 and CDR2 from the germline V gene are DFQATT and SNEGSKA (reference sequence). The CDR3 has 17 amino acids. DNA for the CDR3: TGCAGTGCTAGAGCCCTCAGGGGGGGGGCGAAGGGAAACACCATATATTTT. Protein product: CSARALRGGAKGNTIYF.

The chain uses TRBV29-1 and TRBJ2-7; D remains ambiguous. Trimming removed 5 bases at V and 6 bases at J, with 8 bases between. The CDR3 length is 10 residues. Per the germline V gene, CDR1 is SQVTM and CDR2 is ANQGSEA. The CDR3 DNA sequence: TGCAGCGTTCTGCCAGGCGAGCAGTACTTC. It encodes CSVLPGEQYF.

This sequence joins TRBV1 and TRBJ2-7; TRBD1, as called in the table, went unchecked against the DNA. TRBV1 is tagged as a pseudogene. The CDR3 consists of 16 residues. CDR3 protein: CTSSQVGGRGRDEQYF. The CDR3 DNA follows: TGCACCAGCAGCCAAGTCGGTGGACGGGGTAGGGACGAGCAGTACTTC.

This chain joins TRBV19 and TRBJ1-1; D might be TRBD1 (5 bases). The germline gives CDR1 LNHDA, CDR2 SQIVND (reference sequence). The CDR3 contains 14 residues. V gave up 7 bases and J gave up 4 bases, with 16 bases separating them. CDR3 in amino acids: CASTSGGDRTEAFF. In DNA, the CDR3 is TGTGCCAGTACCTCGGGAGGGGATCGCACTGAAGCTTTCTTT. Variable domain in full (rest from reference TRBV19 and TRBJ1-1): DGGITQSPKYLFRKEGQNVTLSCEQNLNHDAMYWYRQDPGQGLRLIYYSQIVNDFQKGDIAEGYSVSREKKESFPLTVTSAQKNPTAFYLCASTSGGDRTEAFFGQGTRLTVV.

The V and J genes are TRBV5-6 and TRBJ2-1; TRBD1 is a possible D gene (6 bases). Germline lookup yields CDR1 SGHDT and CDR2 YYEEEE. The V gene lost 0 bases and the J gene lost 9 bases, with 16 bases spanning the gap. The CDR3 is 15 amino acids. CDR3 nucleotides: TGTGCCAGCAGCTTGGCTGATACAGGGTCGGGTGAGCAGTTCTTC. It codes for CASSLADTGSGEQFF.

The chain is built from TRBV29-1 and TRBJ2-5; 8 positions agree with TRBD1. The CDR3 totals 13 residues. After removal of 6 bases from V and 5 bases from J, the junction contained 8 bases not matched to a gene. Germline-derived CDR1 and CDR2 are SQVTM and ANQGSEA. Here the CDR3 reads CSVDTGGEETQYF. The CDR3 region has the DNA TGCAGCGTGGACACAGGGGGAGAGGAGACCCAGTACTTC.

The chain couples TRBV20-1 to TRBJ2-3; maybe TRBD2 (6 bases). This CDR3 spans 12 amino acids. V lost 6 bases to trimming and J lost 5 bases, with 12 bases between them. Germline CDR1 reads DFQATT; CDR2 reads SNEGSKA (reference sequence). As DNA, the CDR3 is TGCAGTGCGAACGGGGGAGGAGATACGCAGTATTTT. This encodes CSANGGGDTQYF.

The chain uses TRBV20-1 and TRBJ2-5; D may be TRBD2 (7 bases). Per germline, CDR1 DFQATT and CDR2 SNEGSKA (reference sequence). Trimming pared 6 bases from V and 4 bases from J, leaving 18 bases between. This CDR3 comprises 14 residues. DNA for the CDR3: TGCAGTGCCACTGGGGGGGGGCCCCCAGAGACCCAGTACTTC. Its translation is CSATGGGPPETQYF.

This clonotype was seen only a few times. V is TRBV7-3 and J is TRBJ1-1; D unresolved. Germline values: CDR1 SGHTA, CDR2 FQGTGA. This CDR3 has 14 residues. Trimming removed 5 bases from V and 3 bases from J, with 13 bases in between. The CDR3 coding sequence is TGTGCCAGCAGCATACAGCCTGGGGACACTGAAGCTTTCTTT. Translation gives CASSIQPGDTEAFF.

This clonotype was seen a handful of times. The chain recombines TRBV12-3 or TRBV12-4 with TRBJ1-2; D perhaps matches TRBD1 (5 bases). The CDR3 is 12 residues long. The V end was cut by 8 bases, the J end by 1 base, with 8 bases between. CDR3 DNA: TGTGCCAGCCTTGGGGGTAACTATGGCTACACCTTC. Protein sequence: CASLGGNYGYTF.

J is TRBJ1-1 and V is TRBV20-1; TRBD1 matches 8 bases. After removal of 3 bases from V and 6 bases from J, the junction contained 9 bases not matched to a gene. In germline, CDR1 is DFQATT, CDR2 SNEGSKA (reference sequence). The CDR3 runs 14 residues. CDR3 protein: CSASLQGADPEAFF. The DNA of the CDR3 is TGCAGTGCTAGCCTCCAGGGGGCGGACCCTGAAGCTTTCTTT.

The chain combines TRBV10-3 with TRBJ2-3, with TRBD2 matching over 9 bases. The V gene's germline CDR1 is ENHRY and CDR2 SYGVKD. After removal of 1 base from V and 4 bases from J, the junction contained 9 bases not matched to a gene. The CDR3 contains 17 residues. CDR3 in DNA: TGTGCCATCAGTGAGTTCCAAGCGGGAGGTACTCCAGATACGCAGTATTTT. The encoded protein is CAISEFQAGGTPDTQYF.

The chain recombines TRBV20-1 with TRBJ2-7; D ambiguous. This CDR3 is built from 12 residues. Germline V gene data show CDR1 as DFQATT and CDR2 as SNEGSKA (reference sequence). V lost 3 bases, J lost 2 bases, and 8 bases lay in between. The CDR3 DNA reads as TGCAGTGCTAGGGATGTAACCTACGAGCAGTACTTC. Translating gives CSARDVTYEQYF.

The CDR3 sequence is CASSFTGTESYEQYF. The CDR3 nucleotides read TGTGCCAGCAGTTTTACCGGGACAGAGTCCTACGAGCAGTACTTC. The chain uses TRBV7-9 and TRBJ2-7; 7 nucleotides agree with TRBD1. The trim removed 6 bases at V and 1 base at J, leaving 9 bases unmatched. The germline CDR1 and CDR2 sequences are SEHNR and FQNEAQ (reference sequence). The CDR3 is 15 residues long. Looking up the rest from reference TRBV7-9 and TRBJ2-7 gives the full variable domain: DTGVSQNPRHKITKRGQNVTFRCDPISEHNRLYWYRQTLGQGPEFLTYFQNEAQLEKSRLLSDRFSAERPKGSFSTLEIQRTEQGDSAMYLCASSFTGTESYEQYFGPGTRLTVT.

This chain connects TRBV2 to TRBJ2-3, with D possibly matching TRBD2 (5 bases). The germline CDR1 and CDR2 sequences are SNHLY and FYNNEI. The CDR3 runs 18 residues. The ends were cut back, 6 bases at V and 0 bases at J, with 22 bases in the middle. The CDR3 DNA follows: TGTGCCAGCAGAGAACCGACTATCTCCCCGGGTAGCACAGATACGCAGTATTTT. This encodes CASREPTISPGSTDTQYF.

This clonotype was seen many times. This chain links TRBV7-9 with TRBJ2-2; D is ambiguous. V shed 5 bases and J shed 1 base, with 14 bases lying between them. The CDR3 covers 16 residues. The germline V gene encodes CDR1 SEHNR and CDR2 FQNEAQ (reference sequence). The chain's CDR3 is CASSPPARRNTGELFF. CDR3 nucleotides: TGTGCCAGCAGCCCCCCAGCGCGGCGGAACACCGGGGAGCTGTTTTTT.

A note on this clonotype: The junction does not match germline at one end; this may be a read error. The chain is built from TRBV20-1 and TRBJ2-3, with 13 bases fitting TRBD2. This CDR3 contains 18 residues. Germline V CDR1 and CDR2: DFQATT, SNEGSKA (reference sequence). CDR3 nucleotides: TGCAGTTCTAGAGCCCTCGGGACTAGCGGGGAGGACACAGATACGCAGTATTTT. Translated, it gives CSSRALGTSGEDTDTQYF.

In this sample, this clonotype turned up once. One base away lies a much larger clone, so this may be a sequencing read error. The CDR3 bases are TGTGCCAGCAGCCTACTGGGGGGGAGCTCCCACGAGCAGTACTTC. Amino acid sequence: CASSLLGGSSHEQYF. This rearrangement joins TRBV7-8 to TRBJ2-7; 7 bases map to TRBD2. CDR3 length: 15 amino acids. Germline CDR1 reads SGHVS; CDR2 reads FQNEAQ.

This clonotype was picked up many times. This chain connects TRBV7-2 to TRBJ1-5; TRBD1 is a possible D gene (5 bases). CDR1 is SGHTA and CDR2 is FQGNSA in the germline V gene. The CDR3 has 15 residues. V lost 1 base and J 1 base, leaving 8 bases between the germline ends. In DNA, the CDR3 is TGTGCCAGCAGCTTAGAAAAGGGGAGCAATCAGCCCCAGCATTTT. As protein: CASSLEKGSNQPQHF.

This clonotype has ten or more counts. The V call is TRBV5-6, the J call TRBJ2-1; TRBD1 or TRBD2 may be the D gene (5 bases each). CDR3 length equals 13 residues. V lost 3 bases to trimming and J lost 12 bases, with 16 bases between them. CDR1 and CDR2 (germline): SGHDT, YYEEEE. CDR3: CASSWGTGTPQFF. CDR3 nucleotide sequence: TGTGCCAGCAGCTGGGGCACCGGGACCCCGCAGTTCTTC.

The chain combines TRBV4-1 with TRBJ1-3, with 7 bases aligning to TRBD1. CDR1 MGHRA and CDR2 YSYEKL come from the germline V gene. The CDR3 extends over 17 amino acids. Trimming at V came to 4 bases and at J to 0 bases, leaving 9 bases not matched to a gene. The CDR3 loop reads CASSPRGTASSGNTIYF. Written as DNA, the CDR3 is TGCGCCAGCAGCCCTCGGGGGACAGCGAGCTCTGGAAACACCATATATTTT.